Presented here are 15 T cell receptor beta chains from one specimen sequenced in a study of type 1 regulatory T cells. These receptors have no identified antigens. MiXCR, run by TCRdb on the reads, gives a single entry per CDR3 protein. The sample has around 64,000 distinct CDR3 sequences, less than 25% seen once. Study conclusions and caveats: Compared with non-Tr1 cells, Tr1 cells showed a narrower TCR repertoire.

What was sequenced was cultured type 1 regulatory T (Tr1) cells, either the whole culture or a sorted fraction (not recorded which). The source of these receptors is a human donor in good health.

Ten or more counts support this clonotype. J is TRBJ2-1 and V is TRBV20-1; possibly TRBD1 or TRBD2 for D (5 bases each). There are 15 residues in the CDR3. The germline V gene has CDR1 DFQATT and CDR2 SNEGSKA (reference sequence). With 3 bases removed from V and 7 bases from J, the gap between germline ends came to 19 bases. The CDR3: CSASRGATLQNEQFF. CDR3 nucleotides: TGCAGTGCTAGTAGGGGAGCGACTCTTCAGAATGAGCAGTTCTTC.

This chain joins TRBV12-3 or TRBV12-4 and TRBJ1-1; D might be TRBD1 (6 bases). The CDR3 has 13 residues. V lost 8 bases and J 8 bases, leaving 18 bases between the germline ends. In DNA form, the CDR3 reads TGTGCCAGCGAGAACGGGTGGGGGACAGAAGCTTTCTTT. Its protein product is CASENGWGTEAFF.

The rearrangement joins TRBV11-2 to TRBJ1-5; no clear D gene. This CDR3 spans 13 amino acids. The V and J ends lost 4 bases and 5 bases respectively, with 9 bases between them. Germline CDR1 SGHAT, CDR2 FQNNGV. For the CDR3, the DNA is TGTGCCAGCAGCTACAGTAGGGATCAGCCCCAGCATTTT. Its protein is CASSYSRDQPQHF.

This clonotype was seen a handful of times. The rearrangement uses TRBV10-3 and TRBJ1-4; D not certain. The CDR3 consists of 14 residues. V was pared by 10 bases and J by 7 bases, with 19 bases between. Germline V lookup: CDR1 ENHRY, CDR2 SYGVKD. CDR3 protein: CATGFDTQLEKLFF. CDR3 sequence (DNA): TGTGCCACCGGCTTCGACACGCAACTTGAAAAACTGTTTTTT.

This clonotype came up a few times. The chain combines TRBV27 with TRBJ1-3; D unresolved. The germline V and J ends were trimmed by 5 bases and 4 bases, with 12 bases remaining between them. This CDR3 spans 14 amino acids. From germline, CDR1 is MNHEY and CDR2 SMNVEV (reference sequence). Written as DNA, the CDR3 is TGTGCCAGCAGTACAAACAGCCTGGGAAACACCATATATTTT. Its translation: CASSTNSLGNTIYF.

The sample holds many counts of this clonotype. The chain recombines TRBV5-6 with TRBJ2-3; D not resolved. CDR3 length: 14 amino acids. V lost 2 bases, J lost 1 base, and 8 bases lay in between. The germline gives CDR1 SGHDT, CDR2 YYEEEE. The CDR3 DNA reads TGTGCCAGCAGCTTTGGACGGCGCACAGATACGCAGTATTTT. Protein: CASSFGRRTDTQYF. The full variable domain, its missing parts supplied by reference TRBV5-6 and TRBJ2-3, is DAGVTQSPTHLIKTRGQQVTLRCSPKSGHDTVSWYQQALGQGPQFIFQYYEEEERQRGNFPDRFSGHQFPNYSSELNVNALLLGDSALYLCASSFGRRTDTQYFGPGTRLTVL.

There are a few counts of this clonotype. J is TRBJ1-3 and V is TRBV7-2; D is ambiguous. Between the trimmed V and J ends, which lost 0 bases and 0 bases, there was a span of 6 bases. CDR3 length: 15 residues. Germline V gives CDR1 SGHTA, CDR2 FQGNSA. This CDR3 reads CASSLALSSGNTIYF. The CDR3 DNA reads as TGTGCCAGCAGCTTAGCGCTGAGCTCTGGAAACACCATATATTTT.

This clonotype showed up just a few times. This chain links TRBV19 with TRBJ2-7; a weak D match, TRBD1 (6 bases). The CDR3 consists of 13 residues. The V end was cut by 3 bases, the J end by 5 bases, with 11 bases between. Germline loops: CDR1 LNHDA, CDR2 SQIVND (reference sequence). The CDR3 DNA sequence: TGTGCCAGTAGTATGGACAGACGTGACGAGCAGTACTTC. Its translation is CASSMDRRDEQYF.

The chain joins TRBV5-1 to TRBJ2-5; D is unresolved. The CDR3 spans 15 residues. CDR1 and CDR2 (germline): SGHRS, YFSETQ. The ends were cut back, 0 bases at V and 5 bases at J, with 14 bases in the middle. CDR3 region: CASSLDAGASETQYF. The CDR3 coding sequence is TGCGCCAGCAGCTTGGATGCAGGAGCTTCGGAGACCCAGTACTTC. Supplemented by reference TRBV5-1 and TRBJ2-5, the full variable domain reads KAGVTQTPRYLIKTRGQQVTLSCSPISGHRSVSWYQQTPGQGLQFLFEYFSETQRNKGNFPGRFSGRQFSNSRSEMNVSTLELGDSALYLCASSLDAGASETQYFGPGTRLLVL.

The chain carries TRBV20-1 and TRBJ2-7; 10 bases map to TRBD1. Germline trimming cut 5 bases from V and 0 bases from J; bases unmatched to any gene: 1. This CDR3 has 13 amino acids. The germline CDR1 and CDR2 sequences are DFQATT and SNEGSKA (reference sequence). The CDR3 sequence: CSAWDRGSYEQYF. In nucleotides, the CDR3 is TGCAGTGCTTGGGACAGGGGCTCCTACGAGCAGTACTTC.

This clonotype occurred a few times. This chain links TRBV7-8 with TRBJ2-3; D is unclear. The germline gives CDR1 SGHVS, CDR2 FQNEAQ. Deletions cut 1 base from V and 8 bases from J, with 13 bases between. CDR3 size: 14 residues. CDR3 DNA: TGTGCCAGCAGCTTAGGGGCAGGTTGGCGTACGCAGTATTTT. Translation: CASSLGAGWRTQYF. Full variable domain (missing parts from reference TRBV7-8 and TRBJ2-3): GAGVSQSPRYKVAKRGQDVALRCDPISGHVSLFWYQQALGQGPEFLTYFQNEAQLDKSGLPSDRFFAERPEGSVSTLKIQRTQQEDSAVYLCASSLGAGWRTQYFGPGTRLTVL.

This chain connects TRBV20-1 to TRBJ1-5; D uncertain. The CDR3 spans 14 residues. Trimming took off 6 bases at V and 6 bases at J, with 18 bases between the two ends. The germline V gene has CDR1 DFQATT and CDR2 SNEGSKA (reference sequence). The CDR3 DNA is TGCAGTGCGAAAGAGGGAGGCGGGGTTCAGCCCCAGCATTTT. Protein: CSAKEGGGVQPQHF.

This clonotype was counted between two and nine times. The rearrangement links TRBV7-8 to TRBJ2-7, with D possibly being TRBD2 (6 bases). Germline values: CDR1 SGHVS, CDR2 FQNEAQ. The CDR3 spans 15 residues. V was clipped by 3 bases and J by 4 bases, with 16 bases between them. CDR3: CASSFLEGGTYEQYF. The CDR3, as DNA: TGTGCCAGCAGCTTTCTAGAGGGAGGAACATACGAGCAGTACTTC.

The J gene is TRBJ2-1, the V gene TRBV7-2; D call uncertain. The germline V and J ends were trimmed by 8 bases and 0 bases, with 8 bases remaining between them. In germline, CDR1 is SGHTA, CDR2 FQGNSA. This CDR3 has 13 residues. CDR3 region: CASAGDSYNEQFF. For the CDR3, the DNA is TGTGCCAGCGCTGGAGACTCCTACAATGAGCAGTTCTTC.

This clonotype was counted only a few times. The chain carries TRBV15 and TRBJ1-2, with D unresolved. There are 16 residues in the CDR3. Germline CDR1 and CDR2: LNHNV and YYDKDF (reference sequence). Trimming stripped 0 bases from V and 1 base from J, with 12 bases between. This CDR3 reads CATSRDVNSRNYGYTF. The DNA for the CDR3 is TGTGCCACCAGCAGAGATGTTAACAGCCGTAACTATGGCTACACCTTC.